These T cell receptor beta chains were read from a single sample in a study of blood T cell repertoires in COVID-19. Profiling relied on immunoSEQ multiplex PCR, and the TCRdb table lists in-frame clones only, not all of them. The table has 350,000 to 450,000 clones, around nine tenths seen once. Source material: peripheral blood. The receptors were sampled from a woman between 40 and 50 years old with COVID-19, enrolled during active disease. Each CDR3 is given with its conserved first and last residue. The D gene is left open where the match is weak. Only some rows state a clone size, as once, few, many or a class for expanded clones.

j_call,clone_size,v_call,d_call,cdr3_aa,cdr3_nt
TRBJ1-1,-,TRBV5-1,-,CASSFWAGALAFF,TGCGCCAGCAGCTTTTGGGCAGGGGCGTTGGCTTTCTTT
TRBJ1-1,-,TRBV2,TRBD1,CASSFPRGQFMNTEAFF,TGTGCCAGCAGTTTTCCGCGGGGACAGTTCATGAACACTGAAGCTTTCTTT
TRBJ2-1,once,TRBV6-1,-,CASSEEVSGLENEQFF,TGTGCCAGCAGTGAAGAGGTTTCCGGACTTGAGAATGAGCAGTTCTTC
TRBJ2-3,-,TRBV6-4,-,CASSDPTIPDTQYF,TGTGCCAGCAGTGATCCCACAATCCCAGATACGCAGTATTTT
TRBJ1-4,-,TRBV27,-,CASSFTRLTTNEKLFF,TGTGCCAGCAGTTTTACCCGACTGACAACTAATGAAAAACTGTTTTTT
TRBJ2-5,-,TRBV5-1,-,CASSLGPGFGETQYF,TGCGCCAGCAGCTTGGGTCCAGGGTTCGGGGAGACCCAGTACTTC
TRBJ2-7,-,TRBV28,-,CASSSPAGYGEQYF,TGTGCCAGCAGTTCCCCAGCAGGGTACGGCGAGCAGTACTTC
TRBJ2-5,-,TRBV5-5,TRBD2,CASTGDWTSGSVETQYF,TGTGCCAGCACGGGGGATTGGACTAGCGGGAGTGTGGAGACCCAGTACTTC
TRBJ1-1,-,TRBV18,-,CASSPPGRFNTEAFF,TGTGCCAGCTCACCACCGGGGCGCTTTAACACTGAAGCTTTCTTT
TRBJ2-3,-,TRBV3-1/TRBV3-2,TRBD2,CASSQGGGATDTQYF,TGTGCCAGCAGCCAAGGCGGGGGGGCCACAGATACGCAGTATTTT
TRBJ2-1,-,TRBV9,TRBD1,CASSVVDRGSPTYNEQFF,TGTGCCAGCAGCGTTGTCGACAGGGGATCCCCTACCTACAATGAGCAGTTCTTC
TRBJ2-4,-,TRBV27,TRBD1,CASIRQGENIQYF,TGTGCCAGCATCCGACAGGGCGAAAACATTCAGTACTTC
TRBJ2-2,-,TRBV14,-,CASSQDWGQRNTGELFF,TGTGCCAGCAGCCAAGATTGGGGGCAGCGAAACACCGGGGAGCTGTTTTTT
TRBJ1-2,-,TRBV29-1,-,CSVGHTGYGYTF,TGCAGCGTGGGACACACAGGGTATGGCTACACCTTC
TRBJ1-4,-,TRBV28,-,CASSSLPGGSSEKLFF,TGTGCCAGCAGTTCCCTCCCGGGGGGGAGTAGTGAAAAACTGTTTTTT